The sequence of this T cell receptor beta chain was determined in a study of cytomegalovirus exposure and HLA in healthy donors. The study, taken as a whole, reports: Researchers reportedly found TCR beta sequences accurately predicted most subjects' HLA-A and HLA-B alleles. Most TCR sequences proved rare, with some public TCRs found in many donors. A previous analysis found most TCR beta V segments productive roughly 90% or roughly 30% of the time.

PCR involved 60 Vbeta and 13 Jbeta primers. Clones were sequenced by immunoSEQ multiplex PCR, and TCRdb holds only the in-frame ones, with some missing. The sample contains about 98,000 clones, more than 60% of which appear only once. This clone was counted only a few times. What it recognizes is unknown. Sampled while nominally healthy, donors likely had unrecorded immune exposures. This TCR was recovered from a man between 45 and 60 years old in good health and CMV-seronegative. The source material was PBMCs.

This chain's CDR3 is CASSLPGRNEQFF. The CDR3 nucleotides are TGTGCCAGCAGCTTGCCAGGGAGGAATGAGCAGTTCTTC. This chain links TRBV5-4 with TRBJ2-1, with D perhaps matching TRBD2 (6 bases). Per germline, CDR1 SGHNT and CDR2 YYREEE (reference sequence). The CDR3 length is 13 residues. Trimming removed 1 base at V and 7 bases at J, with 9 bases between. The variable domain in full, completed from reference TRBV5-4 and TRBJ2-1, reads ETGVTQSPTHLIKTRGQQVTLRCSSQSGHNTVSWYQQALGQGPQFIFQYYREEENGRGNFPPRFSGLQFPNYSSELNVNALELDDSALYLCASSLPGRNEQFFGPGTRLTVL.